This TCR beta chain derives from a study of CD4 T cells in relation to SARS-CoV-2 and coronaviruses. Study-level results: About 65% of donors had memory CD4+ clonotypes crossrecognizing SARS-CoV-2 and common cold coronavirus spike. Crossreactivity was assessed only for spike protein, not other viral proteins. Crossreactive clones expanded significantly less to SARS-CoV-2 than monoreactive clones.

Points on this clone: As yet, its antigen is unknown.

The germline V and J ends were trimmed by 4 bases and 3 bases, with 19 bases remaining between them. This CDR3 region has 16 residues. Germline V gene sequence: CDR1 LNHDA, CDR2 SQIVND (reference sequence). The table came from immunoSEQ multiplex PCR; TCRdb's copy has only in-frame clones and leaves some out. Of about 64,000 clones in the sample, about 94% were seen once. Unexposed donor CD4+ T cells date from about 2011-2018, before the COVID-19 pandemic. This TCR was sampled from a human donor in good health. Sequencing used naive CD4+ T cells from PBMCs. Subset reported: naive CD4+ T cells isolated by negative enrichment. V gene TRBV19 combines with J gene TRBJ2-7, with D perhaps matching TRBD2 (6 bases). The CDR3, as DNA: TGTGCCAGTAGTAGGGGGACTCACGACCAGGTCTACGAGCAGTACTTC. This translates into CASSRGTHDQVYEQYF.